The present T cell receptor beta chain was sequenced within a study of cytomegalovirus exposure and HLA in healthy donors. Regarding the study as a whole: TCR clusters originating in the first cohort tended to co-occur in the roughly 130 validation repertoires, according to a later analysis.

Worth noting for this clone: Antigen specificity is unknown.

The trim removed 4 bases at V and 7 bases at J, leaving 16 bases unmatched. The germline gives CDR1 LGHNA, CDR2 YNFKEQ. This CDR3 comprises 18 residues. It was the approximately 120-subject validation cohort, separate from the roughly 700-subject first cohort, to which the donors belonged. The assay was immunoSEQ multiplex PCR, and TCRdb's table has in-frame clones only and misses some. Of around 70,000 clones in the sample, about nine tenths were seen once. The sequencing sample was made of PBMCs. The source of this sequence is a man aged 18 to 30 in good health and CMV-seronegative. This chain links TRBV4-2 with TRBJ2-1, with TRBD2 matching over 10 bases. CDR3 DNA: TGTGCCAGCAGCCCCCTAAAGTGGATTACTAGCGGGATTAATGAGCAGTTCTTC. Translating it yields CASSPLKWITSGINEQFF.